This entry concerns a single TCR beta chain. The antigen remains unidentified. The germline gives CDR1 SGHNT, CDR2 YYREEE (reference sequence). With 4 bases clipped from V and 6 bases from J, the junction kept 6 bases outside the gene matches. The CDR3 sequence is 15 residues long. The sample belongs to a study of cytomegalovirus exposure and HLA in healthy donors. Each of the donors was a healthy bone marrow donor. Study conclusions and caveats: In a later analysis, across HLA loci, associated TCR counts were highest for DRB1, lowest for HLA-C. In a later analysis, at a false discovery rate of 0.05, under 20,000 TCR beta sequences matched HLA alleles.

Use of 60 Vbeta and 13 Jbeta primers characterized the PCR. In the original analysis: Later, an analysis found about 80 million unique TCR beta chains, and some 10 million of these were shared. The table came from immunoSEQ multiplex PCR; TCRdb's copy has only in-frame clones and leaves some out. D and trimming were read from the DNA, whereas the V and J calls and clone size are those reported in that table. The table lists some 160,000 clones, roughly 79% of them singletons. This chain uses TRBV5-4 with TRBJ2-7; TRBD2 aligns across 14 bases. Sequences were obtained from PBMCs. The source is a woman between 25 and 40 years old in good health and CMV-seronegative. The CDR3 bases are TGTGCCAGCAGCCCAGGGGGACTAGCGGGGGCCGAGCAGTACTTC. This translates into CASSPGGLAGAEQYF.